This TCR beta chain was identified during a study of blood T cell repertoires in COVID-19. About the research overall: T cells, B-cell-depleted T cells, or PBMCs supplied cDNA or gDNA.

Germline-derived CDR1 and CDR2 are SNHLY and FYNNEI. CDR3 size: 13 residues. J lost 2 bases, V lost 8 bases, and 3 bases had no gene match. Authors' analysis steps: Reference gene primer amplification gave estimated nucleated cell counts. Profiled with immunoSEQ multiplex PCR; TCRdb holds only in-frame clones, not every one. V, J and clone size derive from that table, while D and trimming were established from the DNA sequence. The data show roughly 88,000 clones, with 80% to 90% seen just once and roughly 16% held by the top ten. Sequenced material: peripheral blood. V and J are TRBV2 and TRBJ1-2; 9 bases agree with TRBD1. The clonotype was recovered from a woman aged 80 or over with acute or convalescent COVID-19. The chain's CDR3 is CASLQGANYGYTF. CDR3 bases: TGTGCCAGCTTACAGGGGGCAAACTATGGCTACACCTTC.